One sample yielded the 30 T cell receptor beta chains listed below, sequenced in a study of T cell responses to AZD1222 COVID-19 vaccine. TCRdb's copy holds only in-frame clones and misses some; the assay was immunoSEQ multiplex PCR. The sample has over 150,000 clones, 88% seen once. Sequenced here: peripheral blood, sampled on day 0 of AZD1222 vaccination. These receptors came from an adult in good health.

V usage is TRBV7-3 and J usage is TRBJ2-1; the D gene is possibly TRBD2 (5 bases). Germline loops: CDR1 SGHTA, CDR2 FQGTGA. Deletions cut 5 bases from V and 6 bases from J, with 20 bases between. The CDR3 totals 16 residues. Here the CDR3 reads CASSPEHRLGGNEQFF. The CDR3 DNA sequence: TGTGCCAGCAGCCCGGAACATCGGCTCGGAGGCAATGAGCAGTTCTTC.

J is TRBJ2-3 and V is TRBV9; D is possibly TRBD1 (6 bases). Germline V gene data show CDR1 as SGDLS and CDR2 as YYNGEE. Trimming removed 0 bases at V and 7 bases at J, with 9 bases between. This CDR3 comprises 13 residues. CDR3 loop: CASSVGGGNTQYF. As DNA, the CDR3 is TGTGCCAGCAGCGTAGGAGGGGGAAATACGCAGTATTTT.

The rearrangement joins TRBV11-2 to TRBJ2-7; D remains ambiguous. This CDR3 region has 14 residues. Germline lookup yields CDR1 SGHAT and CDR2 FQNNGV. V was clipped by 6 bases and J by 0 bases, with 12 bases between them. CDR3 sequence: CASRRTSTSYEQYF. As DNA, the CDR3 is TGTGCCAGCAGAAGGACCAGTACCTCCTACGAGCAGTACTTC.

This clone showed up just once. The CDR3 loop is CASSVSGRRGTEAFF. In DNA, the CDR3 is TGTGCCAGCAGCGTGTCAGGCCGAAGGGGCACTGAAGCTTTCTTT. The rearrangement links TRBV9 to TRBJ1-1, with TRBD1 as a possible D gene (5 bases). CDR3 length equals 15 residues. CDR1 and CDR2 from the germline V gene are SGDLS and YYNGEE. V was trimmed by 2 bases and J by 4 bases, leaving 15 bases between them.

This clone has a single count. V is TRBV20-1 and J is TRBJ1-5; no firm D call. V was clipped by 3 bases and J by 1 base, with 13 bases between them. This CDR3 has 15 residues. Germline V lookup: CDR1 DFQATT, CDR2 SNEGSKA (reference sequence). CDR3 sequence (DNA): TGCAGTGCTAGTGGCCTCACGGGAAGCAATCAGCCCCAGCATTTT. This gives the protein CSASGLTGSNQPQHF.

The chain uses TRBV29-1 and TRBJ1-2, with no clear D. The CDR3 spans 11 residues. With 6 bases removed from V and 2 bases from J, the gap between germline ends came to 7 bases. Germline loops: CDR1 SQVTM, CDR2 ANQGSEA. The CDR3 reads CSVAGNYGYTF. DNA for the CDR3: TGCAGCGTAGCTGGGAACTATGGCTACACCTTC.

This clone occurred once. The rearrangement uses TRBV6-2 or TRBV6-3 and TRBJ2-3; 7 nucleotides agree with TRBD2. Germline assignment: CDR1 MNHEY and CDR2 SVGEGT. The ends lost 1 base at V and 4 bases at J; junction bases unmatched: 14. This CDR3 region has 18 residues. The CDR3: CASSYFKGKAGAADTQYF. CDR3 sequence (DNA): TGTGCCAGCAGTTACTTCAAGGGCAAGGCGGGAGCGGCAGATACGCAGTATTTT.

V and J are TRBV5-1 and TRBJ1-4, with 10 bases fitting TRBD1. The CDR3 loop spans 15 amino acids. Germline V CDR1 and CDR2: SGHRS, YFSETQ. With 6 bases clipped from V and 6 bases from J, the junction kept 8 bases outside the gene matches. The CDR3: CASTDRDRGDEKLFF. CDR3 bases: TGCGCCAGCACTGACCGGGACAGGGGAGATGAAAAACTGTTTTTT.

The CDR3 here is CASSYGQGSLPGLALNEQYF. In nucleotides, the CDR3 is TGTGCCAGCAGTTACGGGCAGGGATCTCTTCCGGGACTAGCGCTAAATGAGCAGTACTTC. This chain connects TRBV6-2 or TRBV6-3 to TRBJ2-7; 10 bases match TRBD2. The V gene end was trimmed by 2 bases and the J gene end by 7 bases; junction bases not matched to a gene: 23. CDR1 MNHEY and CDR2 SVGEGT come from the germline V gene. This CDR3 spans 20 amino acids.

The chain links TRBV7-8 to TRBJ1-1; a weak D match, TRBD1 (6 bases). The CDR3 runs to 15 residues. Germline lookup yields CDR1 SGHVS and CDR2 FQNEAQ. V was cut by 4 bases and J by 0 bases, with 12 bases left in between. CDR3 bases: TGTGCCAGCAGCTCCCTAACAGGGCTGAACACTGAAGCTTTCTTT. Translation: CASSSLTGLNTEAFF.

The chain is built from TRBV12-3 or TRBV12-4 and TRBJ1-3, with 8 bases that match TRBD1. The CDR3 sequence is 12 residues long. The V segment lost 10 bases and the J segment 4 bases; nucleotides outside the gene matches: 3. The CDR3 sequence: CATRTGGNTIYF. The CDR3, as DNA: TGTGCCACCCGGACAGGGGGAAACACCATATATTTT.

J is TRBJ2-2 and V is TRBV30, with D tentatively TRBD1 (5 bases). CDR1 GTSNPN and CDR2 SVGIG come from the germline V gene (reference sequence). This CDR3 has 13 residues. Trimming pared 4 bases from V and 7 bases from J, leaving 13 bases between. The CDR3 DNA reads as TGTGCCTGGATTCGTGGGGCTGGCGGGGAGCTGTTTTTT. Translating gives CAWIRGAGGELFF.

V usage is TRBV28 and J usage is TRBJ1-6; the D is unclear. Germline V gives CDR1 MDHEN, CDR2 SYDVKM. CDR3 length: 18 residues. Trimming cost V 4 bases and J 2 bases, with 18 bases left between them. In DNA, the CDR3 is TGTGCCAGCAGTTCTGGGAGGAGGGTAGATCCCTATAATTCACCCCTCCACTTT. Translation: CASSSGRRVDPYNSPLHF. Based on the CDR3 plus reference TRBV28 and TRBJ1-6, the full variable domain is DVKVTQSSRYLVKRTGEKVFLECVQDMDHENMFWYRQDPGLGLRLIYFSYDVKMKEKGDIPEGYSVSREKKERFSLILESASTNQTSMYLCASSSGRRVDPYNSPLHFGNGTRLTVT.

This clone has ten or more counts. This chain connects TRBV18 to TRBJ1-6; D perhaps matches TRBD1 (5 bases). There are 14 residues in the CDR3. Germline-derived CDR1 and CDR2 are KGHSH and LQKENI. V dropped 3 bases and J dropped 4 bases, with 7 bases sitting between them. In DNA form, the CDR3 reads TGTGCCAGCTCACCCGACAGTTATAATTCACCCCTCCACTTT. Protein sequence: CASSPDSYNSPLHF.

DNA of the CDR3: TGTGCCAGCAGTCCGCCGATCGGTACGCAGTATTTT. It translates to CASSPPIGTQYF. V is TRBV27 and J is TRBJ2-3; D gene ambiguous. This CDR3 has 12 residues. Looked up from germline, CDR1 is MNHEY and CDR2 is SMNVEV (reference sequence). Trimming stripped 5 bases from V and 8 bases from J, with 11 bases between.

This clone was seen just once. The rearrangement links TRBV5-6 to TRBJ2-3; 7 nucleotides match TRBD2. The CDR3 totals 14 residues. Germline CDR1 is SGHDT and CDR2 is YYEEEE. V lost 3 bases to trimming and J lost 2 bases; unmatched junction nucleotides: 3. The CDR3 nucleotides are TGTGCCAGCAGCTGGGGAGGGATCACAGATACGCAGTATTTT. Translated, it gives CASSWGGITDTQYF.

J is TRBJ2-1 and V is TRBV28; D is unclear. In germline, CDR1 is MDHEN, CDR2 SYDVKM. The CDR3 has 14 amino acids. Trimming took 6 bases from V and 1 from J, leaving 10 bases between them. This chain's CDR3 is CASSTVISYNEQFF. The DNA of the CDR3 is TGTGCCAGCAGCACCGTAATTTCCTACAATGAGCAGTTCTTC. Drawing the rest from reference TRBV28 and TRBJ2-1, the complete variable domain is DVKVTQSSRYLVKRTGEKVFLECVQDMDHENMFWYRQDPGLGLRLIYFSYDVKMKEKGDIPEGYSVSREKKERFSLILESASTNQTSMYLCASSTVISYNEQFFGPGTRLTVL.

The table lists this clone with many counts. The chain couples TRBV29-1 to TRBJ2-1; TRBD1 aligns across 10 bases. Germline V gene data show CDR1 as SQVTM and CDR2 as ANQGSEA. V lost 5 bases and J lost 8; bases outside the gene matches: 12. The CDR3 covers 15 residues. CDR3 DNA sequence: TGCAGCGTTTCCGTGGGGACAGGGGTGCGTGATGAGCAGTTCTTC. Residues: CSVSVGTGVRDEQFF.

The J gene is TRBJ1-3, the V gene TRBV18; a weak D match, TRBD1 (5 bases). V was cut by 2 bases and J by 4 bases, with 12 bases left in between. CDR3 size: 15 residues. CDR1 and CDR2 (germline): KGHSH, LQKENI. CDR3 in amino acids: CASSPGTTEGNTIYF. CDR3 DNA sequence: TGTGCCAGCTCACCAGGGACCACGGAGGGAAACACCATATATTTT. Drawing the rest from reference TRBV18 and TRBJ1-3, the complete variable domain is NAGVMQNPRHLVRRRGQEARLRCSPMKGHSHVYWYRQLPEEGLKFMVYLQKENIIDESGMPKERFSAEFPKEGPSILRIQQVVRGDSAAYFCASSPGTTEGNTIYFGEGSWLTVV.

V gene TRBV7-2 combines with J gene TRBJ1-2; D not certain. The CDR3 sequence is 16 residues long. Trimming cost V 0 bases and J 1 base, with 12 bases left between them. CDR1 is SGHTA, CDR2 FQGNSA, per germline. CDR3 coding DNA: TGTGCCAGCAGCTTAGCAGGCGGTCGTCGTAACTATGGCTACACCTTC. Residues: CASSLAGGRRNYGYTF. The full variable domain, in which reference TRBV7-2 and TRBJ1-2 provide the parts outside the CDR3, is GAGVSQSPSNKVTEKGKDVELRCDPISGHTALYWYRQSLGQGLEFLIYFQGNSAPDKSGLPSDRFSAERTGGSVSTLTIQRTQQEDSAVYLCASSLAGGRRNYGYTFGSGTRLTVV.

J is TRBJ1-2 and V is TRBV6-2 or TRBV6-3; tentatively, D is TRBD1 (5 bases). CDR1 and CDR2 (germline): MNHEY, SVGEGT. The length of the CDR3 is 15 residues. The germline V and J ends were trimmed by 2 bases and 0 bases, with 10 bases remaining between them. The CDR3 sequence is CASSYGGSTNYGYTF. The CDR3 coding sequence is TGTGCCAGCAGTTACGGGGGGTCCACTAACTATGGCTACACCTTC.

V is TRBV30 and J is TRBJ2-3; no clear D gene. Trimming left V 0 bases short and J 0 bases short, with 22 bases between. CDR1 GTSNPN and CDR2 SVGIG come from the germline V gene (reference sequence). CDR3 length: 19 amino acids. CDR3 DNA: TGTGCCTGGAGTGTGATAGAAATCGGACGGATTCACAGCACAGATACGCAGTATTTT. As protein: CAWSVIEIGRIHSTDTQYF.

The chain links TRBV7-9 to TRBJ2-7; TRBD2 is a possible D gene (5 bases). V was clipped by 1 base and J by 6 bases, with 7 bases between them. The CDR3 has 12 amino acids. Germline-derived CDR1 and CDR2 are SEHNR and FQNEAQ (reference sequence). The CDR3 region is CASSLEAGEQYF. In nucleotides, the CDR3 is TGTGCCAGCAGCTTAGAGGCGGGCGAGCAGTACTTC.

The chain couples TRBV28 to TRBJ2-5; 7 bases map to TRBD2. This CDR3 is 13 amino acids long. The ends lost 8 bases at V and 3 bases at J; junction bases unmatched: 6. Germline loops: CDR1 MDHEN, CDR2 SYDVKM. Here the CDR3 reads CASGRVMKETQYF. DNA of the CDR3: TGTGCCAGCGGGAGGGTCATGAAAGAGACCCAGTACTTC.

The chain links TRBV6-1 to TRBJ2-7; TRBD2 matches 7 bases. Germline V CDR1 and CDR2: MNHNS, SASEGT. With 1 base clipped from V and 3 bases from J, the junction kept 6 bases outside the gene matches. The CDR3 spans 15 residues. The chain's CDR3 is CASSEGGTKGYEQYF. The CDR3 DNA reads TGTGCCAGCAGTGAAGGGGGGACTAAGGGCTACGAGCAGTACTTC.

This clone occurred a few times. The chain recombines TRBV23-1 with TRBJ1-3, with TRBD1 identical over 7 bases. TRBV23-1 is designated an ORF whose function remains uncertain. V was pared by 2 bases and J by 4 bases, with 26 bases of the junction left unmatched. The CDR3 is made up of 22 amino acids. CDR3 sequence: CASSQLPPSGQRTSSGGNTIYF. CDR3 nucleotide sequence: TGCGCCAGCAGTCAACTCCCCCCTTCGGGACAGAGGACTTCATCGGGAGGAAACACCATATATTTT.

This sequence joins TRBV28 and TRBJ2-7, with D perhaps assigned TRBD1 or TRBD2 (6 bases each). This CDR3 has 18 amino acids. CDR1 MDHEN and CDR2 SYDVKM come from the germline V gene. V was shortened by 2 bases and J by 6 bases, with 26 bases between the two germline ends. The CDR3 DNA reads as TGTGCCAGCAGTTTAAACGGTGCGGGACATTACCTGCCTAGCGAGCAGTACTTC. Its protein is CASSLNGAGHYLPSEQYF.

The genes are TRBV5-1 and TRBJ2-7; TRBD1 or TRBD2 may be the D gene (5 bases each). There are 17 residues in the CDR3. The germline gives CDR1 SGHRS, CDR2 YFSETQ. The V end lost 3 bases, the J end lost 2 bases, and 21 bases lay between the germline ends. The CDR3 DNA is TGCGCCAGCAGCTGGATGGCCCGGGGCCCTGGGCCCTACGAGCAGTACTTC. It translates to CASSWMARGPGPYEQYF.

The gene calls are TRBV18 and TRBJ1-2; no firm D call. Trimming removed 3 bases at V and 5 bases at J, with 7 bases between. Per germline, CDR1 KGHSH and CDR2 LQKENI. This CDR3 spans 12 amino acids. CDR3 residues: CASSPQRYGYTF. Written as DNA, the CDR3 is TGTGCCAGCTCACCGCAAAGATATGGCTACACCTTC. The full variable domain, rest sourced from reference TRBV18 and TRBJ1-2, is NAGVMQNPRHLVRRRGQEARLRCSPMKGHSHVYWYRQLPEEGLKFMVYLQKENIIDESGMPKERFSAEFPKEGPSILRIQQVVRGDSAAYFCASSPQRYGYTFGSGTRLTVV.

This chain uses TRBV10-3 with TRBJ1-1; D not certain. This CDR3 has 12 amino acids. Deletions cut 7 bases from V and 1 base from J, with 7 bases between. Germline V gene data show CDR1 as ENHRY and CDR2 as SYGVKD. CDR3 bases: TGTGCCATCAATGGAGGGAACACTGAAGCTTTCTTT. It specifies CAINGGNTEAFF.